This paragraph covers one T cell receptor (beta chain) sequence. Its antigen is undetermined. The data are from a study of tumor-infiltrating lymphocytes in localized non-small cell lung cancer. Study as a whole: The cohort mixed smokers and never-smokers, several histologies, and some post-neoadjuvant-chemotherapy samples. Findings of the study overall: Higher tumor T cell infiltration than in uninvolved lung was supported by TCRbeta sequencing. Immunotypes IM1 and IM2 had similar TCR-derived T-cell fractions.

Measured with immunoSEQ multiplex PCR; TCRdb has only the in-frame clones, and not every one. The table includes around 7,700 clones, approximately 71% detected once. V lost 0 bases and J 1 base, leaving 10 bases between the germline ends. The CDR3 loop spans 15 amino acids. Germline V gene lookup returns CDR1 SGDLS and CDR2 YYNGEE. Input material: lung tumor tissue. The TCR originated in a human donor with non-small cell lung cancer. This rearrangement joins TRBV9 to TRBJ1-1; TRBD1 is a possible D gene (5 bases). The CDR3 DNA reads TGTGCCAGCAGCGTAGGAAGGACAACGAACACTGAAGCTTTCTTT. Translating it yields CASSVGRTTNTEAFF.